This is a list of T cell receptor beta chains from one sample in a study of blood T cells in healthy people across ages. Via MiXCR, TCRdb re-called the 5' RACE reads, giving one row per CDR3 protein. The data contain about 720,000 distinct CDR3 sequences, 20% to 25% of them singletons. Sequenced material: blood. The receptors were gathered from an older man in good health. The CDR3 runs from the conserved cysteine through the conserved F or W.

>TRBV11-2|TRBJ1-1|13
CASSLRGWVEAFF
>TRBV2|TRBJ2-3|13
CATSLRALDTQYF
>TRBV20-1|TRBJ1-4|16
CSASLGRGRVGEKLFF
>TRBV9|TRBJ2-6|19
CASSVTGGQGSTGANVLTF
>TRBV12-3/TRBV12-4|-|15
CASSSRQLRSCEQYF
>TRBV20-1|-|15
CSARDGGRVLNEQFF
>TRBV4-1|TRBJ2-7|15
CASSQEPSKSYEQYF
>TRBV20-1|TRBJ2-6|14
CSARDISGANVLTF
>TRBV5-6|TRBJ1-2|15
CACSWETTGSDGYTF
>TRBV20-1|TRBJ1-1|10
CSAFNTEAFF
>TRBV5-1|TRBJ2-2|17
CASSVTGTGAYTGELFF
>TRBV5-1|TRBJ2-3|13
CASSYGQTDTQYF
>TRBV27|TRBJ1-6|13
CASRDNGNSPLHF
>TRBV29-1|TRBJ1-2|13
CSVTGRQGYGYTF
>TRBV2|TRBJ2-1|19
CASSYGLAGARSSYNEQFF
>TRBV7-9|TRBJ2-4|15
CASSLLGLDKNIQYF
>TRBV7-9|TRBJ1-6|15
CASSLAGADNSPLHF
>TRBV5-1|TRBJ1-2|15
CASSLGYRINYGYTF
>TRBV19|TRBJ2-2|18
CASSIPSLGITNTGELFF
>TRBV7-9|TRBJ2-5|14
CASSPGDIGETQYF
>TRBV7-9|-|15
CASSLGTISSYEQYF
>TRBV9|TRBJ2-1|19
CASSAPSLLAGVEYNEQFF
>TRBV6-5|TRBJ2-3|18
CASSYRRLSGGRTDTQYF
>TRBV6-1|TRBJ2-1|15
CASSDLAGGDNEQFF
>TRBV5-6|TRBJ2-3|15
CASSFSGRAADMQYF
>TRBV10-2|TRBJ1-5|12
CASRQGDEPQHF
>TRBV29-1|TRBJ1-1|14
CSVTNMDRVSEAFF
>TRBV3-1|TRBJ2-3|13
CASGHPATDTQYF
>TRBV6-1|TRBJ1-1|13
CASSGRRNTEAFF
>TRBV28|TRBJ2-3|15
CASSQVVASTDTQYF
>TRBV7-8|TRBJ2-3|16
CASSSNSGRGADTQYF
>TRBV10-3|TRBJ2-4|16
CAISATIGKAKNIQYF
>TRBV5-1|TRBJ2-5|14
CASSSGQYKETQYF